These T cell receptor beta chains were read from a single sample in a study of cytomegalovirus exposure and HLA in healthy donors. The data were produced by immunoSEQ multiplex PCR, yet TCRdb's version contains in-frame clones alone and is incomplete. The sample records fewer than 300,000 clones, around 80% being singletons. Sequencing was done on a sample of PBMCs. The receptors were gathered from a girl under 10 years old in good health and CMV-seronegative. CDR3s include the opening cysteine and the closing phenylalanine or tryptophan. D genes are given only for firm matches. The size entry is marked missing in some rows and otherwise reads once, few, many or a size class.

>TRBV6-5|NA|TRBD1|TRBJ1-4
CASSLTGANEKLFF
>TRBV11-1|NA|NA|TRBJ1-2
CASSFPGDYGYTF
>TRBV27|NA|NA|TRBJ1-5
CASSWGTNLNQPQHF
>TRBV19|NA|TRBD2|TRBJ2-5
CASSIGRGMTYQETQYF
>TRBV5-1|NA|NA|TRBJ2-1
CASSQGGSYNEQFF
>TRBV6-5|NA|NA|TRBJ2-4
CASSYQKRLAKNIQYF
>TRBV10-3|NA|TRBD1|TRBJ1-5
CAISDRQGRNQPQHF
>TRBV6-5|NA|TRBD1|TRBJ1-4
CATIGPGQGIRKLFF
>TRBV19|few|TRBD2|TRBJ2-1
CASSIVSGGVNDEQFF
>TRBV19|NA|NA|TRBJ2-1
CASRSGQPYNEQFF
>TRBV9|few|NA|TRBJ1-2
CASSVERQAPDGYTF
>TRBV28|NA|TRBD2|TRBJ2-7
CASSPGGSSYEQYF
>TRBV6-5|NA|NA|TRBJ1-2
CASSFLTGVDLGGYTF
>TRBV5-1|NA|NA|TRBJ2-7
CASKRGLDRYEQYF
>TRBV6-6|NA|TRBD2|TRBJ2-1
CASSYPGGGAVEQFF
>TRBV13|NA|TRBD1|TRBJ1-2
CASSSGWLRTGYGYTF
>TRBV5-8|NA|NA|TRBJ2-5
CASSEGKFRGWQETQYF
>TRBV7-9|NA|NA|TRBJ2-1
CASSLTAQGNFGEQFF
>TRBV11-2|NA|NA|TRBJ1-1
CASSSQMNTEAFF
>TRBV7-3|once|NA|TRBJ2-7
CASSLGLGRDEQYF
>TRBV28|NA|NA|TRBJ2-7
CASSLGGFVYEQYF
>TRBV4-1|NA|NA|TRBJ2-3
CASSQESGLFADTQYF
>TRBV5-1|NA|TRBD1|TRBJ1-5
CASSLTGTNQPQHF
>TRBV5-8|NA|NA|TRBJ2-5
CASSLGSGEETQYF
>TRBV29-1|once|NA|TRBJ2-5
CSVVGLYYQETQYF
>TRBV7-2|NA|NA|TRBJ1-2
CASSLAANSLANYGYTF
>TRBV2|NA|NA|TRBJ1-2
CASRAGTERGYTF